The rows below give T cell receptor beta chains drawn from one sample of a study of OX40 agonist ivuxolimab in advanced cancers. The assay was immunoSEQ multiplex PCR, and TCRdb's table has in-frame clones only and misses some. The sample has some 60,000 clones, about four fifths seen once. The sample consisted of CD4+ or CD8+ T cells sorted from blood, taken in a trial of the OX40 agonist ivuxolimab. Every receptor here comes from an adult with an advanced solid tumor such as melanoma, head and neck, liver or kidney cancer. CDR3s include the opening cysteine and the closing phenylalanine or tryptophan. Each record gives: CDR3 length, V gene, J gene, clone size, D gene, CDR3 protein, CDR3 DNA. A D gene is named only where the DNA matches it firmly. Clone size is stated in some rows and not others, as once, few, many or a class when expanded.

14,TRBV6-5,TRBJ1-2,.,.,CASSYSTGNYGYTF,TGTGCCAGCAGTTACTCAACGGGGAACTATGGCTACACCTTC
18,TRBV7-9,TRBJ1-4,once,.,CASSSLLGGHLREEKLFF,TGTGCCAGCAGCTCACTATTGGGGGGTCATCTCAGGGAAGAAAAACTGTTTTTT
15,TRBV2,TRBJ2-3,.,TRBD2,CASSLTSGAADTQYF,TGTGCCAGCAGCTTGACTAGCGGGGCTGCAGATACGCAGTATTTT
15,TRBV10-1,TRBJ2-1,.,TRBD2,CASSEAGGPNNEQFF,TGCGCCAGCAGTGAGGCGGGAGGGCCTAACAATGAGCAGTTCTTC
14,TRBV28,TRBJ2-3,.,TRBD2,CASSRGGGTDTQYF,TGTGCCAGCAGCCGTGGGGGGGGCACAGATACGCAGTATTTT
16,TRBV7-2,TRBJ2-3,few,TRBD2,CASSLVAGGLYDTQYF,TGTGCCAGCAGCTTAGTAGCGGGGGGGCTGTATGATACGCAGTATTTT
15,TRBV14,TRBJ1-2,few,.,CASSQDFGEIYGYTF,TGTGCCAGCAGCCAAGATTTCGGGGAAATCTATGGCTACACCTTC
14,TRBV4-1,TRBJ1-2,.,.,CASSQDQGLYGYTF,TGCGCCAGCAGCCAAGATCAGGGTCTCTATGGCTACACCTTC
17,TRBV18,TRBJ2-6,.,TRBD1,CASSPMDTGTGLNVLTF,TGTGCCAGCTCACCAATGGACACCGGGACAGGGCTTAACGTCCTGACTTTC
15,TRBV4-1,TRBJ2-3,.,TRBD1,CASSRPGQGADTQYF,TGCGCCAGCAGCCGCCCGGGACAGGGGGCAGATACGCAGTATTTT
13,TRBV6-1,TRBJ2-7,.,TRBD1,CASSEPTGYEQYF,TGTGCCAGCAGTGAACCGACAGGGTACGAGCAGTACTTC
10,TRBV7-8,TRBJ1-1,.,.,CASSFSGAFF,TGTGCCAGCAGCTTCAGTGGGGCTTTCTTT
14,TRBV9,TRBJ2-2,.,.,CASSAAQGAGELFF,TGTGCCAGCAGCGCCGCCCAGGGCGCCGGGGAGCTGTTTTTT
11,TRBV20-1,TRBJ1-2,few,TRBD1,CSAPGTGIYTF,TGCAGTGCTCCAGGGACAGGAATCTACACCTTC
13,TRBV6-6,TRBJ1-2,.,.,CASSPATGYGYTF,TGTGCCAGCAGTCCCGCCACAGGGTATGGCTACACCTTC
14,TRBV2,TRBJ2-5,.,.,CASRDGASQETQYF,TGTGCCAGCAGGGACGGGGCCTCGCAAGAGACCCAGTACTTC
15,TRBV9,TRBJ2-5,.,TRBD2,CASSVGQRGTGTQYF,TGTGCCAGCAGCGTAGGACAGCGGGGAACGGGGACCCAGTACTTC
14,TRBV15,TRBJ1-2,once,TRBD1,CATSAQGASYGYTF,TGTGCCACCAGCGCACAGGGGGCCAGCTATGGCTACACCTTC
14,TRBV6-5,TRBJ2-3,.,.,CASSPGFLSDTQYF,TGTGCCAGCAGTCCAGGGTTTTTATCAGATACGCAGTATTTT
15,TRBV19,TRBJ1-2,.,TRBD1,CASSWDRAQPYGYTF,TGTGCCAGTAGCTGGGACAGGGCCCAGCCTTATGGCTACACCTTC
15,TRBV7-2,TRBJ2-7,.,TRBD2,CASSSHSGGFYEQYF,TGTGCCAGCAGCTCGCATAGCGGGGGCTTTTACGAGCAGTACTTC
12,TRBV5-1,TRBJ2-7,.,.,CASSLGGYEQYF,TGCGCCAGCAGTTTAGGGGGCTACGAGCAGTACTTC
16,TRBV7-9,TRBJ2-6,.,TRBD1,CASSLGQGAGANVLTF,TGTGCCAGCAGCTTAGGACAGGGGGCTGGGGCCAACGTCCTGACTTTC
14,TRBV18,TRBJ1-1,.,.,CATQAVDMNTEAFF,TGTGCCACCCAAGCAGTGGACATGAACACTGAAGCTTTCTTT
14,TRBV28,TRBJ2-5,.,.,CASSSNPGPQTQYF,TGTGCCAGCAGCTCGAATCCGGGCCCGCAGACCCAGTACTTC
17,TRBV5-1,TRBJ2-3,.,.,CASSSGGQPASTDTQYF,TGCGCCAGCAGCTCGGGGGGACAGCCCGCTAGCACAGATACGCAGTATTTT
15,TRBV19,TRBJ2-7,.,TRBD1,CASSIGTGSYYEQYF,TGTGCCAGTAGTATAGGGACAGGTAGTTACTACGAGCAGTACTTC
13,TRBV7-2,TRBJ2-7,.,.,CASSRGTSYEQYF,TGTGCCAGCAGCCGCGGGACATCCTACGAGCAGTACTTC
22,TRBV21-1,TRBJ2-7,.,.,CASSKARRETSGGPTVTYEQYF,TGTGCCAGCAGCAAAGCAAGGAGGGAGACTAGCGGGGGCCCCACAGTTACCTACGAGCAGTACTTC
16,TRBV7-2,TRBJ2-1,.,TRBD1,CASSQRTGQGGNEQFF,TGTGCCAGCAGCCAGAGAACCGGACAGGGGGGTAATGAGCAGTTCTTC
16,TRBV27,TRBJ1-4,.,.,CASSLSLGQPPKSLFF,TGTGCCAGCAGTCTCTCCCTGGGGCAGCCTCCTAAGTCACTGTTTTTT
16,TRBV5-6,TRBJ1-4,.,.,CASSPYAGGPNEKLFF,TGTGCCAGCAGCCCCTATGCGGGAGGGCCTAATGAAAAACTGTTTTTT
18,TRBV10-3,TRBJ2-2,.,TRBD2,CAISARLAGGPNTGELFF,TGTGCCATCAGTGCCCGACTAGCGGGAGGGCCGAACACCGGGGAGCTGTTTTTT
15,TRBV9,TRBJ2-1,.,.,CASSVWDGSYNEQFF,TGTGCCAGCAGCGTTTGGGACGGATCTTACAATGAGCAGTTCTTC
14,TRBV6-1,TRBJ2-1,few,.,CASSERSLYNEQFF,TGTGCCAGCAGTGAGAGGAGCCTATACAATGAGCAGTTCTTC
12,TRBV6-1,TRBJ2-7,.,.,CASTSLSYEQYF,TGTGCCAGCACTAGTTTATCCTACGAGCAGTACTTC
13,TRBV6-6,TRBJ1-2,once,.,CASSYRDARGYTF,TGTGCCAGCAGTTACCGGGATGCTAGGGGCTACACCTTC
13,TRBV6-5,TRBJ1-1,.,.,CASSLPGGTEAFF,TGTGCCAGCAGTCTCCCTGGGGGTACTGAAGCTTTCTTT
15,TRBV27,TRBJ1-1,.,.,CASSSEIPPNTEAFF,TGTGCCAGCAGTTCAGAGATTCCCCCTAACACTGAAGCTTTCTTT